This is a list of T cell receptor beta chains from one sample in a study of T-cell reconstitution after alpha-beta-depleted transplantation in children. TCRdb reprocessed the PCR reads via MiXCR and lists one record per CDR3 protein. The table lists approximately 630,000 distinct CDR3 sequences, less than 15% of them singletons. Sequencing was performed on PBMCs, taken before TCRalphabeta/CD19-depleted stem cell transplant. These receptor sequences come from a girl aged 2-10 years with congenital amegakaryocytic thrombocytopenia, due to receive a stem cell transplant. Both conserved end residues are part of each CDR3. The D gene is left open where the match is weak. Only some rows state a clone size, as once, few, many or a class for expanded clones.

CDR3nt: TGTGCCAGCAGCTACTCTAGCGGGAGTCGGGAGACCCAGTACTTC
CDR3aa: CASSYSSGSRETQYF
d_gene: TRBD2
j_gene: TRBJ2-5
v_gene: TRBV9
abundance: many

CDR3nt: TGCGCCAGCAGCTTTGAGTCAGATACGCAGTATTTT
CDR3aa: CASSFESDTQYF
d_gene: -
j_gene: TRBJ2-3
v_gene: TRBV5-1
abundance: many

CDR3nt: TGTGCCAGCAGTTACTCCGGGACAGGGCCCCTGGTCTTT
CDR3aa: CASSYSGTGPLVF
d_gene: TRBD1
j_gene: TRBJ1-1
v_gene: TRBV6-5
abundance: many

CDR3nt: TGTGCCAGCAGTTTATGGGGAGGCAATCAGCCCCAGCATTTT
CDR3aa: CASSLWGGNQPQHF
d_gene: -
j_gene: TRBJ1-5
v_gene: TRBV12-3/TRBV12-4
abundance: -

CDR3nt: TGTGCCACCAGCATAGGGGTAGCGGATTTTGGGGAGACCCAGTACTTC
CDR3aa: CATSIGVADFGETQYF
d_gene: -
j_gene: TRBJ2-5
v_gene: TRBV15
abundance: few

CDR3nt: TGCAGCGTTGAACTAGCGGGAGGGCTTTCGTACAATGAGCAGTTCTTC
CDR3aa: CSVELAGGLSYNEQFF
d_gene: TRBD2
j_gene: TRBJ2-1
v_gene: TRBV29-1
abundance: few

CDR3nt: TGCAGTGCTCGCAGATTCGCGGGATCGGACAATGAGCAGTTCTTC
CDR3aa: CSARRFAGSDNEQFF
d_gene: -
j_gene: TRBJ2-1
v_gene: TRBV20-1
abundance: few

CDR3nt: TGTGCCAGCTCGGCCTGGTCCCAGACTAGCCCCAATGAGCAGTTCTTC
CDR3aa: CASSAWSQTSPNEQFF
d_gene: TRBD2
j_gene: TRBJ2-1
v_gene: TRBV18
abundance: -

CDR3nt: TGTGCCAGCAGCTTACCTTGGTTAGCGGGACCCCCTCCGGGGACCGGGGAGCTGTTTTTT
CDR3aa: CASSLPWLAGPPPGTGELFF
d_gene: TRBD2
j_gene: TRBJ2-2
v_gene: TRBV11-1
abundance: -

CDR3nt: TGTGCCAGTAGTTCTCCAGGGGGCGCGGGCACTGAAGCTTTCTTT
CDR3aa: CASSSPGGAGTEAFF
d_gene: TRBD1
j_gene: TRBJ1-1
v_gene: TRBV19
abundance: -

CDR3nt: TGTGCCAGCAGTTTTGAAGAGACCGGGGAGCTGTTTTTT
CDR3aa: CASSFEETGELFF
d_gene: -
j_gene: TRBJ2-2
v_gene: TRBV12-3/TRBV12-4
abundance: -

CDR3nt: TGCGCCAGCAGCTCCGGGGTTATGAACACTGAAGCTTTCTTT
CDR3aa: CASSSGVMNTEAFF
d_gene: -
j_gene: TRBJ1-1
v_gene: TRBV5-1
abundance: many

CDR3nt: TGCAGTGCTACCATGGGACGCTCCTACAATGAGCAGTTCTTC
CDR3aa: CSATMGRSYNEQFF
d_gene: -
j_gene: TRBJ2-1
v_gene: TRBV20-1
abundance: many

CDR3nt: TGCGCCAGCAGCTTGGAGTCCGGCGTGATTACTCCAGATACGCAGTATTTT
CDR3aa: CASSLESGVITPDTQYF
d_gene: -
j_gene: TRBJ2-3
v_gene: TRBV5-1
abundance: many

CDR3nt: TGCGCCAGCAGCTTGAGCCTTACGGGGCCGATAAACACCGGGGAGCTGTTTTTT
CDR3aa: CASSLSLTGPINTGELFF
d_gene: -
j_gene: TRBJ2-2
v_gene: TRBV5-1
abundance: many

CDR3nt: TGCGCCAGCAGCCAAAGGTTTGGCGGGAGGAACTACGAGCAGTACTTC
CDR3aa: CASSQRFGGRNYEQYF
d_gene: TRBD2
j_gene: TRBJ2-7
v_gene: TRBV4-1
abundance: few

CDR3nt: TGTGCCAGCAGCGTGGCTTGGGACACCATATATTTT
CDR3aa: CASSVAWDTIYF
d_gene: -
j_gene: TRBJ1-3
v_gene: TRBV7-2
abundance: -

CDR3nt: TGCGCCAGCAGCTTAAGACCAACGAACACTGAAGCTTTCTTT
CDR3aa: CASSLRPTNTEAFF
d_gene: -
j_gene: TRBJ1-1
v_gene: TRBV5-1
abundance: many

CDR3nt: TGTGCCAGCAGTGTGCCAGTAAACACTGAAGCTTTCTTT
CDR3aa: CASSVPVNTEAFF
d_gene: -
j_gene: TRBJ1-1
v_gene: TRBV28
abundance: few

CDR3nt: TGTGCCAGCAGCTACGGTCCGGGGCGGGAAGAGACCCAGTACTTC
CDR3aa: CASSYGPGREETQYF
d_gene: -
j_gene: TRBJ2-5
v_gene: TRBV7-8
abundance: -

CDR3nt: TGTGCCAGCTCACTCATCACAGGGGGAGCCACAGATACGCAGTATTTT
CDR3aa: CASSLITGGATDTQYF
d_gene: TRBD1
j_gene: TRBJ2-3
v_gene: TRBV18
abundance: -